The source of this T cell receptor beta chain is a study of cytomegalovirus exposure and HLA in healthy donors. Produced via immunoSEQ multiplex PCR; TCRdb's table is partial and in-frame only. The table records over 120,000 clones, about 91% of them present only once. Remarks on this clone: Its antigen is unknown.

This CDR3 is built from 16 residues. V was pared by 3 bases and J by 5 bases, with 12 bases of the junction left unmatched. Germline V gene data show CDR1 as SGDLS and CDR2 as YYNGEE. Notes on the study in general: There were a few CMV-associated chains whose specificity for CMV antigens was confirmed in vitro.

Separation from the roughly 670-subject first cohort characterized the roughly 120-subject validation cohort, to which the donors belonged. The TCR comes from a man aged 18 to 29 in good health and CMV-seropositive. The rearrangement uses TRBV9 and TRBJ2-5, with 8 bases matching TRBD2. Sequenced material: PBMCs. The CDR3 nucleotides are TGTGCCAGCAGCGCCCGAGGAGCGGGAGTAGGTGAGACCCAGTACTTC. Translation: CASSARGAGVGETQYF. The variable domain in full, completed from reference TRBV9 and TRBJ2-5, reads DSGVTQTPKHLITATGQRVTLRCSPRSGDLSVYWYQQSLDQGLQFLIQYYNGEERAKGNILERFSAQQFPDLHSELNLSSLELGDSALYFCASSARGAGVGETQYFGPGTRLLVL.